These 16 T cell receptor beta chains were sequenced from one sample in a study of Ad26.COV2.S vaccination and SARS-CoV-2 variants. TCRdb's copy holds only in-frame clones and misses some; the assay was immunoSEQ multiplex PCR. The profile shows about 350,000 clones, around nine tenths of them singletons. Treatment: roughly 18 received Ad26.COV2.S at low or high dose, single or two shots; about 5 received placebo; per-sample allocation not given. Day 63 after the first vaccine or placebo injection was the time point for sampling. The source was peripheral blood, collected in a trial of Ad26.COV2.S vaccine versus placebo. The origin of the receptors is a person aged 18-65 years who received the Ad26.COV2.S COVID-19 vaccine or a placebo.

Worth noting for this clone: The same CDR3 can be traced to other DNA sequences in this sample. The V and J genes are TRBV18 and TRBJ1-1; D perhaps matches TRBD1 (5 bases). V dropped 0 bases and J dropped 1 base, with 9 bases sitting between them. Per germline, CDR1 KGHSH and CDR2 LQKENI. CDR3 length equals 15 residues. The CDR3 bases are TGTGCCAGCTCACCACCGGGGCCTTCGAACACTGAAGCTTTCTTT. Translating gives CASSPPGPSNTEAFF.

V usage is TRBV7-6 and J usage is TRBJ2-7; TRBD1 is a possible D gene (5 bases). CDR3 length: 14 residues. V was shortened by 5 bases and J by 0 bases, with 11 bases between the two germline ends. Germline V gene lookup returns CDR1 SGHVS and CDR2 FNYEAQ. The CDR3 reads CASSPAGHSYEQYF. The CDR3 coding sequence is TGTGCCAGCAGCCCTGCTGGACACTCCTACGAGCAGTACTTC.

V gene TRBV7-2 combines with J gene TRBJ2-5; maybe TRBD1 (6 bases). This CDR3 spans 14 amino acids. Per the germline V gene, CDR1 is SGHTA and CDR2 is FQGNSA. V lost 4 bases and J lost 3, with 12 bases in between. CDR3 protein: CASSSARTEETQYF. CDR3 DNA sequence: TGTGCCAGCAGCTCTGCCCGGACAGAAGAGACCCAGTACTTC.

The rearrangement links TRBV18 to TRBJ1-2; D remains ambiguous. Germline loops: CDR1 KGHSH, CDR2 LQKENI. The CDR3 length is 16 residues. V dropped 3 bases and J dropped 5 bases, with 19 bases sitting between them. The CDR3 DNA reads TGTGCCAGCTCACCCTCACGGACGCGATTGGCTTATGGCTACACCTTC. Residues: CASSPSRTRLAYGYTF.

CDR3 region: CASSVDGGRMDEQFF. The CDR3 DNA reads as TGCGCCAGCAGCGTGGATGGCGGGAGGATGGATGAGCAGTTCTTC. V usage is TRBV5-1 and J usage is TRBJ2-1, with 8 nucleotides matching TRBD2. V was pared by 4 bases and J by 8 bases, with 11 bases of the junction left unmatched. This CDR3 has 15 amino acids. Germline V lookup: CDR1 SGHRS, CDR2 YFSETQ.

CDR3 region: CASSLGQGPSDYGYTF. The CDR3 nucleotides read TGTGCCAGCAGCTTAGGGCAGGGCCCGTCGGACTATGGCTACACCTTC. The V call is TRBV11-1, the J call TRBJ1-2; D is possibly TRBD1 (5 bases). The CDR3 spans 16 residues. Trimming stripped 1 base from V and 3 bases from J, with 15 bases between. CDR1 and CDR2 (germline): SGHAT, FQDESV (reference sequence).

The genes are TRBV28 and TRBJ2-2; D perhaps matches TRBD2 (6 bases). Per the germline V gene, CDR1 is MDHEN and CDR2 is SYDVKM. This CDR3 spans 13 amino acids. Trimming took off 10 bases at V and 6 bases at J, with 15 bases between the two ends. The CDR3 reads CATVWGEPGELFF. For the CDR3, the DNA is TGTGCCACCGTGTGGGGGGAACCCGGGGAGCTGTTTTTT.

The chain links TRBV5-1 to TRBJ1-4; TRBD1 is a possible D gene (5 bases). The CDR3 sequence is 14 residues long. Germline V lookup: CDR1 SGHRS, CDR2 YFSETQ. Trimming pared 5 bases from V and 5 bases from J, leaving 13 bases between. DNA for the CDR3: TGCGCCAGCAGGCCCACAGGTGGGAATGAAAAACTGTTTTTT. Protein: CASRPTGGNEKLFF.

V is TRBV27 and J is TRBJ2-1, with TRBD2 matching over 8 bases. In germline, CDR1 is MNHEY, CDR2 SMNVEV (reference sequence). This CDR3 contains 12 residues. V trimming: 7 bases; J trimming: 4 bases; junction bases outside the gene matches: 0. The CDR3 DNA reads TGTGCCAGCACTAGCGGGTACAATGAGCAGTTCTTC. Its translation is CASTSGYNEQFF.

This clone was seen more than once but under ten times. The genes are TRBV10-3 and TRBJ1-2; D not certain. V was pared by 2 bases and J by 4 bases, with 11 bases between. The CDR3 totals 14 residues. Germline assignment: CDR1 ENHRY and CDR2 SYGVKD. This chain's CDR3 is CAISEGPRGYGYTF. CDR3 coding DNA: TGTGCCATCAGTGAGGGGCCGCGGGGCTATGGCTACACCTTC.

The rearrangement uses TRBV11-1 and TRBJ2-1; D gene ambiguous. The CDR3 covers 14 residues. V lost 6 bases and J lost 10, with 19 bases in between. Germline CDR1 reads SGHAT; CDR2 reads FQDESV (reference sequence). The CDR3 protein is CASSSGVPNGEQFF. CDR3 bases: TGTGCCAGCAGTTCCGGAGTCCCGAATGGAGAGCAGTTCTTC.

The rearrangement uses TRBV2 and TRBJ1-6; TRBD1 matches at 7 bases. Germline V CDR1 and CDR2: SNHLY, FYNNEI. Germline trimming cut 6 bases from V and 6 bases from J; bases unmatched to any gene: 5. There are 14 residues in the CDR3. In DNA, the CDR3 is TGTGCCAGCAGGGAACAGGGGTCTAATTCACCCCTCCACTTT. Protein: CASREQGSNSPLHF.

The chain couples TRBV7-8 to TRBJ1-3, with D unclear. This CDR3 is 15 amino acids long. Germline CDR1 is SGHVS and CDR2 is FQNEAQ. Between the trimmed V and J ends, which lost 5 bases and 3 bases, there was a span of 14 bases. The CDR3: CASSKGPAGGNTIYF. The CDR3 bases are TGTGCCAGCAGCAAAGGTCCGGCGGGTGGAAACACCATATATTTT.

The chain joins TRBV7-2 to TRBJ1-6; possibly TRBD1 for D (6 bases). Per germline, CDR1 SGHTA and CDR2 FQGNSA. CDR3 length: 13 residues. V lost 5 bases and J lost 11, with 13 bases in between. In DNA form, the CDR3 reads TGTGCCAGCAGCCCCGGACAGAATACACCCCTCCACTTT. This codes for CASSPGQNTPLHF.

The chain has TRBV19 and TRBJ1-2, with D uncertain. V lost 3 bases and J 0 bases, leaving 20 bases between the germline ends. This CDR3 region has 18 residues. Germline-derived CDR1 and CDR2 are LNHDA and SQIVND (reference sequence). The CDR3 is CASSILQVTTLSNYGYTF. The DNA for the CDR3 is TGTGCCAGTAGTATCTTGCAGGTGACCACCCTTTCTAACTATGGCTACACCTTC.

The chain links TRBV28 to TRBJ2-3; 13 nucleotides align to TRBD2. V lost 3 bases to trimming and J lost 6 bases; unmatched junction nucleotides: 0. This CDR3 comprises 14 residues. The germline CDR1 and CDR2 sequences are MDHEN and SYDVKM. The CDR3 nucleotides are TGTGCCAGCAGTTTGACTAGCGGGGGGGATACGCAGTATTTT. It is translated as CASSLTSGGDTQYF.